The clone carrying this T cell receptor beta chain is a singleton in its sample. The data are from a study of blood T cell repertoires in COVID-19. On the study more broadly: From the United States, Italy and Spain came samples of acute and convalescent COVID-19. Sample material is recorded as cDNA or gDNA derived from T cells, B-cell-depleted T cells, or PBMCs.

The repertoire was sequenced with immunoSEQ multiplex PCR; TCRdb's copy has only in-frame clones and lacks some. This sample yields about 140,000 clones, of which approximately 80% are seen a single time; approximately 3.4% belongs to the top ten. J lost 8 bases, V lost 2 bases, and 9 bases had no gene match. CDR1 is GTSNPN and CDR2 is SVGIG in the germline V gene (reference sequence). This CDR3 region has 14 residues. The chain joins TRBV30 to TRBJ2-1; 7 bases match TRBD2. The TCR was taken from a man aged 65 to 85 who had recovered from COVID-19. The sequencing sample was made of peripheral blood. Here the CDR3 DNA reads TGTGCCTGGAGTTACACCGGGGGGTTGGATGAGCAGTTCTTC. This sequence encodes CAWSYTGGLDEQFF.